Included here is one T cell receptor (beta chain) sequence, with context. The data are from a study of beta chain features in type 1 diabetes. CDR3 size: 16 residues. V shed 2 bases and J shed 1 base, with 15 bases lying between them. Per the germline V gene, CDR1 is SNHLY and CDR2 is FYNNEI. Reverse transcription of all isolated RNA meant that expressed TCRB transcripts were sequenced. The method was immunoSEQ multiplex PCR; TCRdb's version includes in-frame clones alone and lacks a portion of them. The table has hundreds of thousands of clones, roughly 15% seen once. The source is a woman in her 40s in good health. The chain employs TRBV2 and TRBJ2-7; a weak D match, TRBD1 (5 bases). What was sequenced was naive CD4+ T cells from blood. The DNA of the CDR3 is TGTGCCAGCAGTGAAAACCCAGGGATACGGTCCTACGAGCAGTACTTC. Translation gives CASSENPGIRSYEQYF.